The 25 T cell receptor beta chains reported below all come from one sample, sequenced in a study of breast tumors, draining lymph nodes, adjacent tissues. TCRdb reprocessed the multiplex PCR reads via MiXCR and lists one record per CDR3 protein. This table has under 150,000 distinct CDR3 sequences, nearly 20% appearing once. Axillary draining lymph nodes of breast cancer patients supplied the node samples. What was sequenced was axillary lymph node tissue. Receptor source: a female donor with breast cancer. Some clones in this sample may be carry-over from other donors' samples.

Regarding this clonotype: It may be a read error: a sequence one base away is much more abundant. The chain combines TRBV4-2 with TRBJ1-4, with D unclear. Trimming removed 5 bases at V and 7 bases at J, with 17 bases between. This CDR3 is 15 amino acids long. CDR1 and CDR2 (germline): LGHNA, YNFKEQ. The CDR3 spells CASSETAQDGEKLFF. CDR3 bases: TGTGCCAGCAGCGAGACGGCCCAAGATGGTGAAAAACTGTTTTTT.

The chain uses TRBV20-1 and TRBJ1-3; D is undetermined. V was pared by 5 bases and J by 0 bases, with 14 bases between. CDR1 DFQATT and CDR2 SNEGSKA come from the germline V gene (reference sequence). The CDR3 runs 15 residues. The CDR3: CSAGRASSSGNTIYF. Written as DNA, the CDR3 is TGCAGTGCTGGGCGAGCAAGCAGCTCTGGAAACACCATATATTTT.

This clonotype was counted ten times or more. This sequence joins TRBV2 and TRBJ2-2; TRBD2 matches 14 bases. The length of the CDR3 is 15 residues. Per the germline V gene, CDR1 is SNHLY and CDR2 is FYNNEI. V trimming: 8 bases; J trimming: 5 bases; junction bases outside the gene matches: 4. CDR3 in DNA: TGTGCCAGCTCCTGGACTAGCGGGAGGACCGGGGAGCTGTTTTTT. Encoded protein: CASSWTSGRTGELFF.

This clonotype came up a few times. Since a much larger clone is just one base distant, this may be a read error. CDR3 in amino acids: CASSEGGLAGGQYF. The CDR3 DNA reads as TGTGCCAGCAGTGAAGGGGGACTAGCGGGAGGGCAGTACTTC. The chain is built from TRBV6-1 and TRBJ2-7; 15 bases are shared with TRBD2. V was clipped by 1 base and J by 9 bases; unmatched bases: 1. The CDR3 extends over 14 amino acids. The germline V gene has CDR1 MNHNS and CDR2 SASEGT.

This clonotype was seen many times. The chain combines TRBV11-2 with TRBJ2-3; TRBD2 matches 8 bases. Germline loops: CDR1 SGHAT, CDR2 FQNNGV. J gave up 2 bases and V 1 base, and 8 bases lay outside the gene matches. CDR3 length equals 17 residues. The CDR3 loop reads CASSLVRLAGFTDTQYF. CDR3 DNA: TGTGCCAGCAGCTTAGTCCGATTAGCGGGATTCACAGATACGCAGTATTTT.

This clonotype was observed many times. The chain links TRBV9 to TRBJ2-3; 10 bases agree with TRBD2. CDR3 length: 16 residues. The V gene's germline CDR1 is SGDLS and CDR2 YYNGEE. Germline trimming cut 0 bases from V and 6 bases from J; bases unmatched to any gene: 7. CDR3 loop: CASSVAASGGGDTQYF. Here the CDR3 DNA reads TGTGCCAGCAGCGTAGCGGCTAGCGGGGGAGGGGATACGCAGTATTTT. Combining the CDR3 with reference TRBV9 and TRBJ2-3 gives the whole variable domain DSGVTQTPKHLITATGQRVTLRCSPRSGDLSVYWYQQSLDQGLQFLIQYYNGEERAKGNILERFSAQQFPDLHSELNLSSLELGDSALYFCASSVAASGGGDTQYFGPGTRLTVL.

This clonotype came up many times. V usage is TRBV7-3 and J usage is TRBJ1-2; D not resolved. The CDR3 totals 13 residues. V lost 4 bases, J lost 6 bases, and 12 bases lay in between. CDR1 and CDR2 from the germline V gene are SGHTA and FQGTGA. The CDR3 is CASSSRLGDGYTF. Written as DNA, the CDR3 is TGTGCCAGCAGCTCGAGACTGGGAGATGGCTACACCTTC.

The sample holds a few counts of this clonotype. The CDR3 DNA follows: TGTGCCAGTCCTCCAACTAGCGGGAGCAGTGAGCAGTTCTTC. As protein: CASPPTSGSSEQFF. This rearrangement joins TRBV28 to TRBJ2-1; 11 bases are a match to TRBD2. Germline values: CDR1 MDHEN, CDR2 SYDVKM. Trimming removed 9 bases from V and 9 bases from J; junction bases left unmatched: 10. The CDR3 loop spans 14 amino acids.

This clonotype has at least ten counts. In nucleotides, the CDR3 is TGCGCCAGCAGCTCGGGCGGGACAGATACGCAGTATTTT. Its translation: CASSSGGTDTQYF. The chain has TRBV5-1 and TRBJ2-3; D possibly corresponds to TRBD2 (5 bases). V dropped 3 bases and J dropped 3 bases, with 8 bases sitting between them. The V gene's germline CDR1 is SGHRS and CDR2 YFSETQ. CDR3 length: 13 amino acids.

Note on this clonotype: A much more abundant neighbour one base away suggests this may be a read error. V usage is TRBV6-2 or TRBV6-3 and J usage is TRBJ2-3; TRBD1 is a possible D gene (6 bases). This CDR3 has 16 amino acids. The germline gives CDR1 MNHEY, CDR2 SVGEGT. The CDR3 is CAGSYSFRGKTDTQYF. The CDR3, as DNA: TGTGCCGGCAGTTACTCGTTTAGGGGGAAGACAGATACGCAGTATTTT.

In its sample, this clonotype was seen many times. The V call is TRBV6-1, the J call TRBJ2-7; TRBD2 agrees at 11 bases. V was pared by 7 bases and J by 0 bases, with 5 bases of the junction left unmatched. CDR3 size: 15 residues. Per the germline V gene, CDR1 is MNHNS and CDR2 is SASEGT. The CDR3 is CASTKTSGASYEQYF. DNA of the CDR3: TGTGCCAGCACGAAGACTAGCGGGGCCTCCTACGAGCAGTACTTC.

As to this clonotype: Compared with germline, one end of the junction differs, possibly owing to a read error. The chain recombines TRBV6-2 or TRBV6-3 with TRBJ2-2; 11 nucleotides match TRBD2. The CDR3 is made up of 20 amino acids. CDR1 is MNHEY and CDR2 is SVGEGT in the germline V gene. CDR3: CASSYMTSGNLKRNTGGLFF. The CDR3, as DNA: TGTGCCAGCAGTTACATGACTAGCGGGAATCTAAAAAGAAACACCGGGGGGCTGTTTTTT.

This clonotype was counted many times. This chain joins TRBV19 and TRBJ2-5, with TRBD2 matching 13 bases. Germline V lookup: CDR1 LNHDA, CDR2 SQIVND (reference sequence). This CDR3 is 15 amino acids long. V dropped 6 bases and J dropped 1; count of bases not matched to a gene: 2. In DNA form, the CDR3 reads TGTGCCAGTAGGAGGACTAGCGGGGGCCAAGAGACCCAGTACTTC. The encoded protein is CASRRTSGGQETQYF.

This clonotype was picked up many times. The chain has TRBV12-3 or TRBV12-4 and TRBJ2-3; D uncertain. The V gene lost 3 bases and the J gene lost 2 bases, with 12 bases spanning the gap. This CDR3 spans 15 amino acids. CDR3 bases: TGTGCCAGCAGTTTCGACGGGTCCCTCACAGATACGCAGTATTTT. Its protein product is CASSFDGSLTDTQYF.

This clonotype was observed at least ten times. J is TRBJ2-3 and V is TRBV29-1; D not resolved. The CDR3 is 15 amino acids. The germline V and J ends were trimmed by 1 base and 0 bases, with 11 bases remaining between them. Germline lookup yields CDR1 SQVTM and CDR2 ANQGSEA. The CDR3 DNA follows: TGCAGCGTTGAAGCTCTCGGACGGAGCACAGATACGCAGTATTTT. Residues: CSVEALGRSTDTQYF.

Notes on this clonotype: This clone may be a read error of a much larger clone one base away. A read error is likely, as this CDR3 ends without the conserved phenylalanine or tryptophan. The V call is TRBV19, the J call TRBJ1-2; D gene ambiguous. Trimming removed 5 bases at V and 5 bases at J, with 15 bases between. The germline V gene encodes CDR1 LNHDA and CDR2 SQIVND (reference sequence). CDR3 length equals 14 residues. The CDR3 spells CASSSRGNRYGYTY. In DNA, the CDR3 is TGTGCCAGTAGTTCCCGCGGGAACCGTTATGGCTACACCTAC.

Points on this clonotype: A single base separates this from a much larger clone, so it may be a read error. This rearrangement joins TRBV19 to TRBJ2-3, with 10 bases that match TRBD1. CDR3 size: 15 residues. The V gene's germline CDR1 is LNHDA and CDR2 SQIVND (reference sequence). The CDR3 DNA reads TGTGCCTGTAGTATACGAGGACAGGGGGCAGATACGCAGTATTTT. This gives the protein CACSIRGQGADTQYF.

This clonotype showed up many times. CDR3 amino acids: CASSLSYSEYYEQYF. Here the CDR3 DNA reads TGTGCCAGCAGCTTATCCTACTCCGAATATTACGAGCAGTACTTC. The chain recombines TRBV5-5 with TRBJ2-7, with D uncertain. The CDR3 length is 15 residues. The V gene's germline CDR1 is SGHKS and CDR2 YYEKEE (reference sequence). V was cut by 2 bases and J by 4 bases, with 16 bases left in between. The variable domain in full, with the rest retrieved from reference TRBV5-5 and TRBJ2-7, is DAGVTQSPTHLIKTRGQQVTLRCSPISGHKSVSWYQQVLGQGPQFIFQYYEKEERGRGNFPDRFSARQFPNYSSELNVNALLLGDSALYLCASSLSYSEYYEQYFGPGTRLTVT.

This clonotype was found many times. One end of the junction is discordant with germline, which a read error may explain. The gene calls are TRBV7-9 and TRBJ2-2; possible D gene TRBD2, 5 bases. Germline V gene sequence: CDR1 SEHNR, CDR2 FQNEAQ (reference sequence). The CDR3 runs to 15 residues. This CDR3 reads CASSTPRGSTGKLFF. CDR3 in DNA: TGTGCCAGCAGCACGCCCCGGGGTAGCACCGGGAAGCTGTTTTTT.

This clonotype was observed many times. The chain uses TRBV9 and TRBJ2-3; possibly TRBD2 for D (6 bases). The V gene lost 2 bases and the J gene lost 3 bases, with 13 bases spanning the gap. The CDR3 runs 15 residues. The germline V gene encodes CDR1 SGDLS and CDR2 YYNGEE. The CDR3 loop reads CASSVGRGETDTQYF. The CDR3 DNA sequence: TGTGCCAGCAGCGTGGGTCGCGGGGAAACAGATACGCAGTATTTT. Complete variable domain (other parts from reference TRBV9 and TRBJ2-3): DSGVTQTPKHLITATGQRVTLRCSPRSGDLSVYWYQQSLDQGLQFLIQYYNGEERAKGNILERFSAQQFPDLHSELNLSSLELGDSALYFCASSVGRGETDTQYFGPGTRLTVL.

The sample holds many counts of this clonotype. This rearrangement joins TRBV2 to TRBJ2-1; 7 positions agree with TRBD1. The junction had 3 bases not matched to a gene; V was cut back by 7 bases and J by 0 bases. Germline loops: CDR1 SNHLY, CDR2 FYNNEI. This CDR3 comprises 14 residues. CDR3 in DNA: TGTGCCAGCAAGGGACAGAGCTCCTACAATGAGCAGTTCTTC. Translating gives CASKGQSSYNEQFF.

This clonotype was seen repeatedly, ten times or more. The chain recombines TRBV5-1 with TRBJ1-4; no reliable D call. V gave up 0 bases and J gave up 8 bases, with 14 bases separating them. Germline lookup yields CDR1 SGHRS and CDR2 YFSETQ. This CDR3 contains 15 residues. The CDR3 DNA sequence: TGCGCCAGCAGCTTGGGGGTCGGGCGGAACGAAAAACTGTTTTTT. Its translation is CASSLGVGRNEKLFF.

The table lists this clonotype with many counts. The rearrangement uses TRBV7-3 and TRBJ2-2; tentatively, D is TRBD2 (6 bases). The CDR3 is made up of 15 amino acids. CDR1 and CDR2 from the germline V gene are SGHTA and FQGTGA. V was shortened by 1 base and J by 6 bases, with 12 bases between the two germline ends. The CDR3 here is CASSLSGEVAGELFF. The DNA of the CDR3 is TGTGCCAGCAGCTTAAGTGGGGAGGTCGCCGGGGAGCTGTTTTTT.

Ten or more counts support this clonotype. This sequence joins TRBV7-3 and TRBJ1-2; no firm D call. V lost 11 bases and J lost 2, with 15 bases in between. The CDR3 has 13 residues. Germline lookup yields CDR1 SGHTA and CDR2 FQGTGA. The chain's CDR3 is CAVLTTGNYGYTF. CDR3 DNA sequence: TGTGCCGTCCTGACAACTGGAAACTATGGCTACACCTTC.

This chain connects TRBV15 to TRBJ2-4; 9 nucleotides agree with TRBD2. V gave up 8 bases and J gave up 3 bases; unmatched junction bases: 11. Germline CDR1 and CDR2: LNHNV and YYDKDF (reference sequence). This CDR3 contains 16 residues. CDR3 residues: CATGTEVAGDKNIQYF. Written as DNA, the CDR3 is TGTGCCACCGGCACGGAGGTAGCGGGAGACAAAAACATTCAGTACTTC.